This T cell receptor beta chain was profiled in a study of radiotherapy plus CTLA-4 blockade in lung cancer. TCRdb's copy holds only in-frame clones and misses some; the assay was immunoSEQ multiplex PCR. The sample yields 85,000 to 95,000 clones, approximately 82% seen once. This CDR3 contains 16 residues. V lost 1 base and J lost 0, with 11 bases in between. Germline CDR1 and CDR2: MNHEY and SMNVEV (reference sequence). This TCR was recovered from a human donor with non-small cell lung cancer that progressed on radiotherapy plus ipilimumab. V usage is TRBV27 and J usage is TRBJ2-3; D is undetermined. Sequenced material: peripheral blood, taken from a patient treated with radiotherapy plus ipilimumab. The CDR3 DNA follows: TGTGCCAGCAGTTTATACCCGGGCCCCAGCACAGATACGCAGTATTTT. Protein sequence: CASSLYPGPSTDTQYF.